The present T cell receptor (beta chain) was sequenced within a study of shared clonotypes between healthy human individuals. TCRdb keeps only in-frame clones here, not all; method: immunoSEQ multiplex PCR. Of some 1,400,000 clones in the sample, about 96% were seen once. Trimming removed 3 bases from V and 5 bases from J, with 12 bases in between. Germline V gene lookup returns CDR1 SGHDT and CDR2 YYEEEE. The CDR3 has 14 residues. This sequence joins TRBV5-6 and TRBJ1-5, with D possibly TRBD1 on 5 matching bases. This receptor was identified in a man in his thirties or forties in good health. Sequencing input: naive CD4+ T cells sorted from blood. Subset in this sample: CD45RA+ positively selected. The CDR3 region has the DNA TGTGCCAGCAGCTCGACTGGGGCCTATCAGCCCCAGCATTTT. This sequence encodes CASSSTGAYQPQHF.